Detailed here is one T cell receptor beta chain. Its antigen is not known. Sequencing was performed with immunoSEQ multiplex PCR; in TCRdb, only in-frame clones are kept and a portion is missing. The profile shows around 140,000 clones, about 94% of them singletons. The sample belongs to a study of cytomegalovirus exposure and HLA in healthy donors. Study observations and caveats: The study put 150 to 200 TCR beta chains on its list as cytomegalovirus-associated.

Germline V gene lookup returns CDR1 SGHDT and CDR2 YYEEEE. V lost 0 bases and J 3 bases, leaving 5 bases between the germline ends. There are 13 residues in the CDR3. The sequenced material came from PBMCs. V is TRBV5-6 and J is TRBJ2-3; D not certain. The receptor was isolated from a man aged 18 to 35 in good health and CMV-seropositive. CDR3 in amino acids: CASSLVETDTQYF. The DNA of the CDR3 is TGTGCCAGCAGCTTGGTAGAGACAGATACGCAGTATTTT.